This T cell receptor (beta chain) derives from a study of cytomegalovirus exposure and HLA in healthy donors (dated by TCRdb to 2016 to 2017). For context, the study as a whole: An earlier analysis of some 500 of the donors reported 250 to 300 Gb of sequence data and some 100 million unique TCR beta sequences from 150 million to 200 million T cells. An early release covering roughly 600 HLA-typed donors comprised 250 to 350 gigabases of sequencing data and approximately 85 million unique TCR sequences. Class I and class II HLA loci were covered by the typing at four-digit resolution. The T cell repertoires of under 700 subjects were profiled by immunosequencing and related to cytomegalovirus serostatus. A later genetic analysis used genome-wide SNP genotypes for about 60% of the roughly 700 donors, treating that subset as a discovery cohort. Of the 350 to 450 genotyped donors, around 81% fell in the genetic ancestry cluster associated with self-reported Caucasian donors. To decide whether each TCR beta V gene segment behaved as functional or pseudogenic, an earlier analysis of fewer than 750 of the donors relied on high-throughput TCR beta sequencing. Roughly 5 DR-DQ haplotypes were handled as single units for association and clustering, since linkage in the cohort was strong. In a later analysis, previously published TCR beta repertoires from more than 500 donors were re-analyzed and high-resolution HLA genotyping was added so that TCR occurrence patterns could be studied. The later analysis used no new phenotypic data to find candidate immune exposures, relying instead on TCR beta sequences and their occurrence across donors. Typing coverage differed by locus: A, B, C, DRB1 and DQB1 were typed in roughly 629-630 donors, DQA1 in approximately 520, DPA1 in around 600, and DPB1 in 472. On average, 235,054 unique TCR beta nucleotide sequences were sequenced per donor among about 400 genotyped donors of the cohort, with about 19% of those sequences being non-productive. A separate validation cohort of about 110 different subjects was used in addition to the 666-subject first cohort. The study combined high-throughput TCR immunosequencing, statistical association of individual TCRs with disease status, and machine learning to predict cytomegalovirus infection status. Donor age, sex, ethnicity and CMV serostatus were compiled alongside the repertoire data. All discovery cohort repertoires had been generated on a single sequencing platform. The study aimed to test whether signatures of past pathogen exposure could be identified by cataloging public T cell receptors. The investigation overall reported the following: Broadly in line with IMGT annotations, most TCR beta V segments showed up in productive rearrangements about 87% or about 30% of the time in an earlier analysis of several hundred of the donors. The study listed approximately 150 TCR beta chains as associated with cytomegalovirus. A few of the identified cytomegalovirus-associated TCR beta chains were confirmed in vitro to be specific for cytomegalovirus antigens. In this cohort, only TCR beta chains were sequenced, and detectable features were limited by the absence of alpha or paired-chain data. Linkage disequilibrium might explain the correlated functional status among segregating V segments, but an unknown experimental factor could not be ruled out. Some IMGT-functional V segments, including TRBV6-2 and TRBV6-3, could not be told apart with the 87-base-pair reads, so those segments were excluded. Because HLA typing was unavailable for some donors at each locus, only the typed subset was used in association tests. It was suggested by the authors that the approach could potentially be generalized to other disease states and immunological phenotypes. In a later genetic analysis, a missense DCLRE1C variant was associated with V-gene and J-gene trimming of TCR beta chains, and the association was replicated in an independent cohort. Most CMV-associated TCR beta chains appeared to be HLA-restricted in a later analysis, and the HLA associations seemed to be driven largely by CMV exposure. According to a later genetic analysis, donors in an Asian-associated ancestry cluster had fewer N-insertions in productive TCRs than the roughly 670-donor mean. Because counts were too low, about 18 rarely observed V segments, including chromosome 9 orphons, were excluded from the earlier analysis of roughly 580 of the donors. A further reported finding was that TCR beta sequences accurately predicted the HLA-A and HLA-B alleles for most subjects in the first cohort. Immune exposure information for the cohort was limited to CMV serostatus. According to a later analysis, parvovirus B19, influenza, CMV and Epstein-Barr virus appeared linked to several top co-occurrence clusters. According to a later analysis, TCR association rates differed among HLA loci, with DRB1 alleles showing the most associated TCRs and HLA-C alleles showing the fewest. The classifier was reported to diagnose cytomegalovirus status with high specificity and sensitivity in both the original cohort and the validation cohort. When HLA alleles, especially DR and DQ, strongly co-occurred, TCR associations were difficult to assign to individual alleles. Sequencing depth was assumed to be roughly uniform across donors in the presence/absence analyses, though that assumption may not hold. A later analysis found that HLA-associated TCR beta chains were more clonally expanded and had lower generation probabilities than equally common non-associated chains. A later analysis associated some 17,000 TCR beta sequences with specific HLA alleles at a false discovery rate of 0.05. A group of highly shared sequence variants was considered likely to be a technical artifact of the sequencing pipeline. Most TCR sequences were seen in very few donors, while some public TCRs were found in many individuals.

The cohort was made up of 500 to 800 healthy bone marrow donors. At the time of sampling, all cohort members were nominally healthy, though unrecorded immune exposures were likely present. The donor tested CMV seronegative and was one of the 352 seronegative cohort members. A peripheral blood sample was provided by each donor, and peripheral blood mononuclear cells were used for TCR beta sequencing. Genomic DNA extraction from the blood cell samples was performed with the Qiagen DNeasy Blood Extraction Kit. On this clone itself: The antigen this receptor binds is unknown. The record has no base qualities; no much larger clone is one base away.

Library preparation was by the immunoSEQ multiplex PCR assay. A mixture of 60 forward primers for TCR Vbeta segments and 13 reverse primers for TCR Jbeta segments was used in the multiplex PCR. A multiplex PCR assay on genomic DNA amplified the CDR3 region of rearranged TCR beta genes. The amplified TCR beta libraries were sequenced on the Illumina HiSeq System as 87-base-pair reads. In the paper's pipeline: A later analysis tallied 75 million to 95 million unique TCR beta chains across the 640 or so repertoires, and approximately 12 million of those chains were shared by two or more donors. Raw reads were error-corrected and collapsed into unique sequences by a nearest-neighbor algorithm in which closely related sequences were merged to remove PCR and sequencing errors. Alignment of CDR3 sequences to IMGT reference sequences was used to assign V, D and J gene segments. For a sequence to be retained, a match of at least six nucleotides was required to both a V gene segment and a J gene segment. A rearrangement was called productive if the CDR3 had no stop codons and remained in frame with V and J, and every other rearrangement was called non-productive. CDR3 was defined by IMGT convention, running from the second conserved V-encoded cysteine to the conserved J-encoded phenylalanine. In an earlier analysis of around 640 of the donors, sequences lacking an unambiguous match to a single V gene segment were excluded. An earlier analysis of about 600 of the donors called V segments functional above 56.7% productive rearrangements and segregating when the between-donor standard deviation exceeded 5%. A statistical classification framework was built to diagnose cytomegalovirus status from the catalog of TCR beta chain sequences. In a later analysis, TCR nucleotide sequences were compared against IMGT/GENE-DB human TR gene sequences so that V and J genes could be assigned. The TCRdist pipeline was used in a later analysis to assign CDR3 sequences and most-parsimonious VDJ recombination scenarios. In a later analysis, each TCR beta chain was defined by its CDR3 amino acid sequence together with its V-gene family, and reads without a unique V-gene family were excluded. In a later analysis, nearly 600 highly shared, low-generation-probability nucleotide sequences were removed to address suspected cross-contamination and a sequencing artifact. A later analysis calculated a clonal expansion index for each public chain from normalized within-repertoire ranks of inferred template counts. A later analysis computed generation probabilities with a VDJ recombination model fitted to out-of-frame rearrangements, and checked the results against IGoR. In a later analysis, hypergeometric tests were used to score TCR-TCR, TCR-HLA and TCR-CMV co-occurrence, with a repertoire-size bias correction applied to TCR pairs. A later analysis estimated false discovery rates by permuting HLA or CMV assignments 20 times. In a later analysis, co-occurring TCRs were grouped with DBSCAN, and TCRdist sequence similarity was added when clustering was performed within HLA-allele-positive subsets. For co-occurrence clustering, repertoires with fewer than 30,000 or more than 120,000 public chains were excluded, along with five repertoires with anomalous nucleotide sharing. The table comes from immuneACCESS by way of TCRdb, which keeps in-frame sequences with V and J called. Part of the clones is missing from these tables; in studies checked, under half for an unresolved V gene and the rest for unknown reasons. That table is the source of V, J and clone size, and D and trimming were worked out from the DNA. In this sample the table shows some 210,000 clones, 87% of which occur a single time. The ten largest clones represent around 1.2% of the sample.

Trimming leaves V shorter by 5 bases and J shorter by 4 bases, with the junction holding 10 bases beyond the gene matches. In the germline V gene, CDR1 corresponds to SGHTA and CDR2 to FQGNSA. Including cysteine and phenylalanine, the CDR3 has 15 amino acids. Only the CDR3 portion is preserved as DNA: 45 bases, with reading frame beginning at the first base. The V gene is TRBV7-2 and the J gene is TRBJ2-7; a stretch of 8 junction bases matches TRBD2. Material: PBMCs. The sequence was obtained from a man aged 30 to 45 in good health and CMV-seronegative. CDR3 sequence: CASSASGTSRYEQYF. In nucleotide form, the sequence is TGTGCCAGCAGCGCATCCGGGACTAGTCGTTACGAGCAGTACTTC.